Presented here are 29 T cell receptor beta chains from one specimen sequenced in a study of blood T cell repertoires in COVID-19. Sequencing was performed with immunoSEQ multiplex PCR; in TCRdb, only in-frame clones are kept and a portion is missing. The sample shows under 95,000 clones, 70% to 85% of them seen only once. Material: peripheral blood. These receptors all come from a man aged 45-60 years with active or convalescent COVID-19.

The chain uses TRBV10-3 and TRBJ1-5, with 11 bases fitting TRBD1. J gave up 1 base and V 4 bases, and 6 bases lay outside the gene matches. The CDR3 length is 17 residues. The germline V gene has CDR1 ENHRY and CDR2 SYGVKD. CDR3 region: CAISAGQGARSNQPQHF. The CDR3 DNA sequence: TGTGCCATCAGTGCCGGACAGGGGGCGCGAAGCAATCAGCCCCAGCATTTT.

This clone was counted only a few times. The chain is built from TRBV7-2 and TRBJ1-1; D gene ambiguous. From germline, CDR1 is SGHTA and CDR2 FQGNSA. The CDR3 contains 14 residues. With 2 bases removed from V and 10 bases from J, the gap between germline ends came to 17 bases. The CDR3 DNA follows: TGTGCCAGCAGCTTAAAAGCGGACCCCCCCAGAGCTTTCTTT. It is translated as CASSLKADPPRAFF.

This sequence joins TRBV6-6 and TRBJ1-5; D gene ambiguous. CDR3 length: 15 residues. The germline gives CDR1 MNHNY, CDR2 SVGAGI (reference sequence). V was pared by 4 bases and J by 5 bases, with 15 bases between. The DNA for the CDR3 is TGTGCCAGCAGTTTCTCGACGGGAGGGTATCAGCCCCAGCATTTT. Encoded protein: CASSFSTGGYQPQHF.

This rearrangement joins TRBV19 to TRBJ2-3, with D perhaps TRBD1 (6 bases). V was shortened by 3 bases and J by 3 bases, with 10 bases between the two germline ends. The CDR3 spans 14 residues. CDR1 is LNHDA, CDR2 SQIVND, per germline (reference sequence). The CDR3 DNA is TGTGCCAGTAGTATTGACAGGTCGACAGATACGCAGTATTTT. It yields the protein CASSIDRSTDTQYF.

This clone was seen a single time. DNA of the CDR3: TGTGCCAGCAGTGAATGGCCCTCGGAGCAGTACTTC. Residues: CASSEWPSEQYF. V gene TRBV6-1 combines with J gene TRBJ2-7; no firm D call. V was clipped by 2 bases and J by 7 bases, with 9 bases between them. Germline V lookup: CDR1 MNHNS, CDR2 SASEGT. This CDR3 has 12 residues.

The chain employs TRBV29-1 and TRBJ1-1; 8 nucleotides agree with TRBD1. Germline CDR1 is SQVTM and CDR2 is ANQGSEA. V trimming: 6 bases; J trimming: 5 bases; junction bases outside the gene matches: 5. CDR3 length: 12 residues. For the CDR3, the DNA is TGCAGCGTCACTACAGGGGGGACTGAAGCTTTCTTT. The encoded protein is CSVTTGGTEAFF.

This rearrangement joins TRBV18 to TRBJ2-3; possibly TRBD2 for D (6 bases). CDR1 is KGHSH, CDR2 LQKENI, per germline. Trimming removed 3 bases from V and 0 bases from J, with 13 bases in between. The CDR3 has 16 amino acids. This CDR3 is CASSPVGGPSTDTQYF. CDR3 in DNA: TGTGCCAGCTCACCGGTGGGAGGTCCCAGCACAGATACGCAGTATTTT. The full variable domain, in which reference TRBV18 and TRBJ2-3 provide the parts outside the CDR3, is NAGVMQNPRHLVRRRGQEARLRCSPMKGHSHVYWYRQLPEEGLKFMVYLQKENIIDESGMPKERFSAEFPKEGPSILRIQQVVRGDSAAYFCASSPVGGPSTDTQYFGPGTRLTVL.

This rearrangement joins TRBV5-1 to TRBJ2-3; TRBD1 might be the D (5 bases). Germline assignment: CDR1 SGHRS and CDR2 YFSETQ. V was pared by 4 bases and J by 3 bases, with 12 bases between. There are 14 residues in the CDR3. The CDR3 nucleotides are TGCGCCAGCAGCAGATCAGGGATTACAGATACGCAGTATTTT. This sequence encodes CASSRSGITDTQYF.

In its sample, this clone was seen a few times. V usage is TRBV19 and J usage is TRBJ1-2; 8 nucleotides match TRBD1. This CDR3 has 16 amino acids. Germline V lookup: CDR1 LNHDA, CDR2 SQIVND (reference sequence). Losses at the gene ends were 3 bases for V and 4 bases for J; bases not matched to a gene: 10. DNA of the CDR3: TGTGCCAGTAGTATTACCCCAGACAGGGGTGCCTATGGCTACACCTTC. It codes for CASSITPDRGAYGYTF.

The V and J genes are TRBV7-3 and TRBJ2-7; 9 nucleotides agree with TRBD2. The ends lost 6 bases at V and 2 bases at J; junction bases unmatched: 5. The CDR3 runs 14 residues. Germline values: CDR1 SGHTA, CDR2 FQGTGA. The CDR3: CASSSSGRTYEQYF. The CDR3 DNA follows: TGTGCCAGCAGTAGTAGCGGGAGAACCTACGAGCAGTACTTC.

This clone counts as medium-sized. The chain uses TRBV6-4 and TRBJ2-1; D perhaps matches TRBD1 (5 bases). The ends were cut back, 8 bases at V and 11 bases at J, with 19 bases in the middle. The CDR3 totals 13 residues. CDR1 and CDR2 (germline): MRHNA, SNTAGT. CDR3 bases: TGTGCCAGCGGGGATACAGGCCGGAACCAGCAGTTCTTC. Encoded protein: CASGDTGRNQQFF.

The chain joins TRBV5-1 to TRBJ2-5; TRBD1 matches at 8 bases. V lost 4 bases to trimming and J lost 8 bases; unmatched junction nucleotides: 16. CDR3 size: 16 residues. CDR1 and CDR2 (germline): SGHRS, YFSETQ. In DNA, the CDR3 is TGCGCCAGCAGCCAATCGTCAGGGGGCGCTACTGCCACCCAGTACTTC. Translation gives CASSQSSGGATATQYF.

This CDR3 is CASRGLMNTEAFF. For the CDR3, the DNA is TGTGCCAGCAGGGGCCTAATGAACACTGAAGCTTTCTTT. The gene calls are TRBV12-3 or TRBV12-4 and TRBJ1-1; no firm D call. The CDR3 is made up of 13 amino acids. Trimming took 6 bases from V and 0 from J, leaving 8 bases between them.

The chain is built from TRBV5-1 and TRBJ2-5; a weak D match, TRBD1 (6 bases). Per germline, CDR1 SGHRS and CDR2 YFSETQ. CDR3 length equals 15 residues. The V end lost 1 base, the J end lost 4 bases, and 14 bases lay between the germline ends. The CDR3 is CASSLNTGWGETQYF. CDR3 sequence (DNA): TGCGCCAGCAGCTTGAACACAGGGTGGGGAGAGACCCAGTACTTC.

CDR3 sequence: CASSGAGGQPQHF. The DNA for the CDR3 is TGTGCCAGCAGCGGAGCGGGAGGCCAGCCCCAGCATTTT. This chain connects TRBV3-1 (or the pseudogene TRBV3-2) to TRBJ1-5; D is uncertain. V lost 5 bases, J lost 7 bases, and 12 bases lay in between. The CDR3 is 13 residues long. Germline CDR1 reads LGHDT; CDR2 reads YNNKEL (reference sequence).

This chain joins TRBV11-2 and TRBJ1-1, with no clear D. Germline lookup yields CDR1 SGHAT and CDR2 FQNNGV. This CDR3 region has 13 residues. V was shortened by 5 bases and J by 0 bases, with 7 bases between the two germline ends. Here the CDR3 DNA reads TGTGCCAGCAGCCCAACAGTGAACACTGAAGCTTTCTTT. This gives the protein CASSPTVNTEAFF.

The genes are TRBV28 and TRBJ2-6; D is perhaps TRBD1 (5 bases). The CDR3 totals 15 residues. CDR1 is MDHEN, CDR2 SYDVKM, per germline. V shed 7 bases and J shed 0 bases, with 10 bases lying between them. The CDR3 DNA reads TGTGCCAGCAAGGGGCCCTTCTCTGGGGCCAACGTCCTGACTTTC. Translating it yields CASKGPFSGANVLTF. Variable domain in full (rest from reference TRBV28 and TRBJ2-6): DVKVTQSSRYLVKRTGEKVFLECVQDMDHENMFWYRQDPGLGLRLIYFSYDVKMKEKGDIPEGYSVSREKKERFSLILESASTNQTSMYLCASKGPFSGANVLTFGAGSRLTVL.

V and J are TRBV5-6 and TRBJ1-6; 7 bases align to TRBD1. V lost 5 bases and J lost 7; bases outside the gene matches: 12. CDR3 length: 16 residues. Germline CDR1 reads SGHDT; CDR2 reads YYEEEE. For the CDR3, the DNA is TGTGCCAGCAGGGAGAGGGACAGTTCGGGGAATTCACCCCTCCACTTT. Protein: CASRERDSSGNSPLHF.

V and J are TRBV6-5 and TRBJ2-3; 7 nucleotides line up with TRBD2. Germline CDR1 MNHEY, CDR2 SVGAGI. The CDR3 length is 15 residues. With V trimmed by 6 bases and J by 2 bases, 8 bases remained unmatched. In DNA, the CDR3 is TGTGCCAGCAGCCCCATCGGGGGGTTCACAGATACGCAGTATTTT. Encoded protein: CASSPIGGFTDTQYF.

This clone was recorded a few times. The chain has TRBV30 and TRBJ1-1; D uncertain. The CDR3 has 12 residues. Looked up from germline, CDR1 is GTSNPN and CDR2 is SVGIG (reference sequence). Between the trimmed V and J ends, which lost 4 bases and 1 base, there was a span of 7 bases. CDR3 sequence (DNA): TGTGCCTGGAAACGGGAGAACACTGAAGCTTTCTTT. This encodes CAWKRENTEAFF.

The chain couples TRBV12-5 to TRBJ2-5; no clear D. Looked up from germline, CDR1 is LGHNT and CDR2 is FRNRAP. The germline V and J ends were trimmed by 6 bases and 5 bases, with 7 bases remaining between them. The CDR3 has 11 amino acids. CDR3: CASGQVETQYF. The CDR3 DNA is TGTGCTAGTGGCCAGGTTGAGACCCAGTACTTC.

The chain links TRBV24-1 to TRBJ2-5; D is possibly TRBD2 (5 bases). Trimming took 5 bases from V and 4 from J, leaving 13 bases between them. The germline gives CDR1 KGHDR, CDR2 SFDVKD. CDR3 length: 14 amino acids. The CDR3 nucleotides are TGTGCCACCAGTGCGGGTGCGGGCAGAGAGACCCAGTACTTC. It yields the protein CATSAGAGRETQYF.

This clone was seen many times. The CDR3 spells CASSLNPSNSPLHF. The CDR3 DNA reads TGTGCCAGCAGCTTAAATCCCAGTAATTCACCCCTCCACTTT. The J gene is TRBJ1-6, the V gene TRBV7-3; no clear D gene. Germline V CDR1 and CDR2: SGHTA, FQGTGA. The ends were cut back, 1 base at V and 6 bases at J, with 7 bases in the middle. The CDR3 totals 14 residues.

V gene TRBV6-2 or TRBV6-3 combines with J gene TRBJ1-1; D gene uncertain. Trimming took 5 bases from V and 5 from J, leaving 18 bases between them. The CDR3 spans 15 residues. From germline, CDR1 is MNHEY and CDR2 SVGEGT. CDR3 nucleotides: TGTGCCAGCAGTCGCTCGCGACTCTCCGGGACTGAAGCTTTCTTT. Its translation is CASSRSRLSGTEAFF.

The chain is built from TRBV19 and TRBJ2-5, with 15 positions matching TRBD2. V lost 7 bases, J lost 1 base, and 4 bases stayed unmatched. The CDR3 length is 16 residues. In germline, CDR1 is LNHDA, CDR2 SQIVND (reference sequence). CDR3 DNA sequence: TGTGCCAGTACTGGACTAGCGGGGGGGCCCCAAGAGACCCAGTACTTC. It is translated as CASTGLAGGPQETQYF.

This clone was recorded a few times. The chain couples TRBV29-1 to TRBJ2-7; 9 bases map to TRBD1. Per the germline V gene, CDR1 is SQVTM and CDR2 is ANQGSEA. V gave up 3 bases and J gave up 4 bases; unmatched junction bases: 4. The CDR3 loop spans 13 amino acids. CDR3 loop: CSVDVQGAYEQYF. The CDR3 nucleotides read TGCAGCGTTGACGTACAGGGGGCTTACGAGCAGTACTTC.

The CDR3 sequence is CASSRLPGTSMNTEAFF. DNA of the CDR3: TGTGCCAGCAGCCGTCTACCCGGGACATCTATGAACACTGAAGCTTTCTTT. This chain uses TRBV27 with TRBJ1-1, with D perhaps TRBD1 (6 bases). CDR3 length: 17 amino acids. Trimming shortened V by 6 bases and J by 0 bases, and 20 bases separated the two germline ends. Germline loops: CDR1 MNHEY, CDR2 SMNVEV (reference sequence).

CDR3 protein: CASGGGDFATNEKLFF. CDR3 sequence (DNA): TGTGCTAGTGGTGGGGGGGACTTTGCAACTAATGAAAAACTGTTTTTT. The chain joins TRBV12-5 to TRBJ1-4; D is possibly TRBD1 (5 bases). The CDR3 is 16 residues long. Germline V gene lookup returns CDR1 LGHNT and CDR2 FRNRAP. V lost 5 bases to trimming and J lost 0 bases, with 13 bases between them.

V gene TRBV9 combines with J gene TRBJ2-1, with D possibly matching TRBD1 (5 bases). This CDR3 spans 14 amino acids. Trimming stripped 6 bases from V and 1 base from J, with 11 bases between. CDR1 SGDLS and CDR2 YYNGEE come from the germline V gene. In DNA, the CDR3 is TGTGCCAGCACCCGACAGCCGTCCTACAATGAGCAGTTCTTC. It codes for CASTRQPSYNEQFF.